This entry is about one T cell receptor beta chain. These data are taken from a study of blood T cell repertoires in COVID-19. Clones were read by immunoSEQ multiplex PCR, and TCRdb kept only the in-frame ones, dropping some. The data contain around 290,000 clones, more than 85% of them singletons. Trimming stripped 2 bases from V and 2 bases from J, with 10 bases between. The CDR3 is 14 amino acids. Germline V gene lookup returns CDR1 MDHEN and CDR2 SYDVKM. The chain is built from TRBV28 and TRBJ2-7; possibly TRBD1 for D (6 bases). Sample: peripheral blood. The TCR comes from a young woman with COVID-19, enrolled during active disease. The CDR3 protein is CASSLVGQTYEQYF. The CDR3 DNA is TGTGCCAGCAGTTTAGTCGGACAGACCTACGAGCAGTACTTC.